This TCR beta chain was recorded in a study of blood T cell repertoires in COVID-19 (dated by TCRdb to about 2020). At the level of the whole study: Samples covering the acute and convalescent phases of COVID-19 were provided by collaborators in the United States, Italy and Spain. Deeply sampled blood TCRbeta repertoires from subjects exposed to, actively infected with, or recovered from COVID-19 were included in the dataset. The repertoires were released in a freely available public database intended as a resource for research on the immune response to SARS-CoV-2. The samples were drawn from two sources: the first 160 participants of the ongoing ImmuneRACE study, and fewer than 1,500 subjects contributed by 6 global collaborators. The prospective study material was composed of cDNA or gDNA derived from T cells, B-cell-depleted T cells, or PBMCs. Where available, HLA class I and class II types were taken from metadata supplied by the sample provider and were not determined by assay-based typing. A de-identified subject ID, COVID-19 status, age in years and sex were almost always included in the sample metadata.

TCRbeta CDR3 regions were amplified from genomic DNA by means of the immunoSEQ Assay, a bias-controlled multiplex PCR. As for the original processing: The number of nucleated cells in each sample was estimated from the amplification of reference gene primers within the assay. To quantify the absolute abundance of each unique TCRbeta CDR3 rearrangement, sequence reads were collapsed and filtered. For each sample, productive Simpson clonality was calculated as the square root of Simpson's diversity index across productive rearrangements. Not all clones reach the TCRdb copy of this immuneACCESS table, which keeps in-frame sequences only. Checked studies attribute under half of the gap to unresolved V genes and leave the rest unexplained. Clone size and V and J calls were adopted from that table, with D and trimming inferred from the DNA. In all, the sample holds some 310,000 clones, and around 90% of those were seen once. The leading ten clones occupy about 1% of the sample.

One collaborating source in Seattle enrolled patients while the patients were actively infected and followed the patients over time throughout the course of disease. Each collaborating institution followed its own protocols to collect whole blood in K2EDTA tubes. For TCRbeta analysis, collaborators shipped samples as frozen whole blood, isolated PBMCs, or DNA extracted from either of those sample types. In the case of this clone: Its antigen is currently not known. No much larger clone is present one base from it, and per-base qualities are unavailable.

Beyond this particular receptor, the publication reports: How much clinical and demographic metadata was included differed by source and by participant, and the metadata was provided uncurated.

This clonotype was sampled from a woman in her 40s with COVID-19, enrolled during active disease. Material: peripheral blood.

This receptor carries the CDR3 CASSPTSLFMAYGYTF. The nucleotide sequence is given as TGCGCCAGCAGCCCAACATCCTTATTTATGGCCTATGGCTACACCTTC. The chain is encoded by TRBV4-3 joined to TRBJ1-2; a confident D gene designation cannot be given. From the germline V gene, CDR1 is LGHNA and CDR2 is YSLEER. Measured from the cysteine to the phenylalanine, the CDR3 is 16 residues long. Here the CDR3 DNA is all that survives: 48 bases in frame from base 1. Deletion took 4 bases off V and 4 bases off J, with a span of 19 bases between the germline ends.